These T cell receptor beta chains were read from a single sample in a study of shared clonotypes between healthy human individuals. The protocol was immunoSEQ multiplex PCR, while the TCRdb copy is restricted to in-frame clones and leaves out a portion. The sample consists of a few million clones, around 93% of them appearing once. The sequenced sample was naive CD4+ T cells from PBMCs. Receptors were obtained from a man between 18 and 29 years old in good health. Some clones in this sample may be carry-over from other donors' samples. The CDR3 runs from the conserved cysteine through the conserved F or W. The order of the fields is CDR3 protein, CDR3 DNA, J gene, V gene, CDR3 length, D gene, clone size. A D gene is named only where the DNA matches it firmly. Some rows have no size entry. The others give once, few or many, or a class for an expanded clone.

CDR3: CASLPGQARGLNEQYF; DNA: TGTGCCAGTCTCCCGGGACAGGCCCGGGGACTGAACGAGCAGTACTTC; J: TRBJ2-7; V: TRBV18; length: 16; D: TRBD1; size: once
CDR3: CASSLILGVGSYEQYF; DNA: TGTGCCAGCAGCTTAATTCTAGGAGTCGGGTCCTACGAGCAGTACTTC; J: TRBJ2-7; V: TRBV7-9; length: 16; D: -; size: -
CDR3: CASSWPRGYGYTF; DNA: TGTGCCAGTAGTTGGCCCAGGGGGTATGGCTACACCTTC; J: TRBJ1-2; V: TRBV19; length: 13; D: TRBD1; size: -
CDR3: CASSFSGGTHTEAFF; DNA: TGCGCCAGCAGCTTTTCAGGTGGGACTCACACTGAAGCTTTCTTT; J: TRBJ1-1; V: TRBV5-1; length: 15; D: -; size: few
CDR3: CAWSVGGYIEAFF; DNA: TGTGCCTGGAGTGTAGGGGGTTATATTGAAGCTTTCTTT; J: TRBJ1-1; V: TRBV30; length: 13; D: -; size: -
CDR3: CASSSSSLYNSPLHF; DNA: TGTGCCAGCAGTTCTTCCTCCCTCTATAATTCACCCCTCCACTTT; J: TRBJ1-6; V: TRBV28; length: 15; D: -; size: -
CDR3: CASSHGLAGGGYNEQFF; DNA: TGCGCCAGCAGCCACGGACTAGCGGGAGGGGGGTACAATGAGCAGTTCTTC; J: TRBJ2-1; V: TRBV4-3; length: 17; D: TRBD2; size: once
CDR3: CASSLVQAFNQPQHF; DNA: TGTGCCAGCAGTTTAGTTCAGGCCTTCAATCAGCCCCAGCATTTT; J: TRBJ1-5; V: TRBV28; length: 15; D: -; size: -
CDR3: CASSLGSAGITGELFF; DNA: TGCGCCAGCAGCTTGGGGAGTGCCGGAATAACCGGGGAGCTGTTTTTT; J: TRBJ2-2; V: TRBV5-1; length: 16; D: -; size: -
CDR3: CASSLGGAQYF; DNA: TGTGCCAGCAGCCTGGGGGGGGCCCAGTACTTC; J: TRBJ2-5; V: TRBV7-2; length: 11; D: TRBD2; size: -
CDR3: CASQGASLGDTEAFF; DNA: TGTGCCAGCCAGGGGGCCTCCCTTGGGGACACTGAAGCTTTCTTT; J: TRBJ1-1; V: TRBV6-1; length: 15; D: TRBD1; size: once
CDR3: CASSSPGGQETQYF; DNA: TGTGCCAGCAGTTCCCCGGGAGGTCAAGAGACCCAGTACTTC; J: TRBJ2-5; V: TRBV28; length: 14; D: TRBD2; size: -
CDR3: CASSQGARQPQHF; DNA: TGTGCCAGCTCACAGGGGGCCCGTCAGCCCCAGCATTTT; J: TRBJ1-5; V: TRBV18; length: 13; D: TRBD1; size: -
CDR3: CATGSQPQHF; DNA: TGTGCCACAGGGTCACAGCCCCAGCATTTT; J: TRBJ1-5; V: TRBV6-5; length: 10; D: -; size: -
CDR3: CASGRADSMNTEAFF; DNA: TGTGCCAGTGGTAGGGCGGATAGTATGAACACTGAAGCTTTCTTT; J: TRBJ1-1; V: TRBV19; length: 15; D: -; size: -
CDR3: CASRRTGTMPYEQYF; DNA: TGTGCCAGCAGGCGGACCGGGACTATGCCCTACGAGCAGTACTTC; J: TRBJ2-7; V: TRBV28; length: 15; D: TRBD2; size: -
CDR3: CASSTGREETQYF; DNA: TGTGCCAGTAGTACGGGGAGAGAAGAGACCCAGTACTTC; J: TRBJ2-5; V: TRBV19; length: 13; D: -; size: -
CDR3: CASSLEESPYEQYF; DNA: TGTGCCAGCAGCTTAGAGGAGTCACCCTACGAGCAGTACTTC; J: TRBJ2-7; V: TRBV7-6; length: 14; D: -; size: -
CDR3: CASSLRRMGGGETQYF; DNA: TGTGCCAGCAGCTTACGCCGAATGGGGGGAGGTGAGACCCAGTACTTC; J: TRBJ2-5; V: TRBV11-2; length: 16; D: -; size: -
CDR3: CASSLGQGNIQYF; DNA: TGTGCCAGCAGCTTGGGACAGGGGAACATTCAGTACTTC; J: TRBJ2-4; V: TRBV7-2; length: 13; D: TRBD1; size: -
CDR3: CASGRLAGDRETQYF; DNA: TGCGCCAGCGGTAGACTAGCGGGAGATCGGGAGACCCAGTACTTC; J: TRBJ2-5; V: TRBV10-1; length: 15; D: TRBD2; size: -
CDR3: CSAPRDSHTANYGYTF; DNA: TGCAGCGCCCCCCGGGACAGCCACACTGCAAACTATGGCTACACCTTC; J: TRBJ1-2; V: TRBV29-1; length: 16; D: TRBD1; size: -
CDR3: CASSGEPHGIAYEQYF; DNA: TGTGCCAGCAGCGGAGAACCACACGGGATCGCCTACGAGCAGTACTTC; J: TRBJ2-7; V: TRBV5-4; length: 16; D: -; size: -
CDR3: CASSSRRQGSNTEAFF; DNA: TGTGCCAGCAGTTCCCGCAGACAGGGCTCGAACACTGAAGCTTTCTTT; J: TRBJ1-1; V: TRBV6-5; length: 16; D: TRBD1; size: few
CDR3: CASSIGGHFQETQYF; DNA: TGTGCCAGTAGTATCGGTGGACACTTTCAAGAGACCCAGTACTTC; J: TRBJ2-5; V: TRBV19; length: 15; D: -; size: -
CDR3: CASSYTTEGGGETQYF; DNA: TGTGCCAGCAGTTACACAACGGAGGGCGGGGGAGAGACCCAGTACTTC; J: TRBJ2-5; V: TRBV6-5; length: 16; D: TRBD2; size: -
CDR3: CASSEDRGGETQYF; DNA: TGTGCCAGCTCCGAGGACAGGGGAGGAGAGACCCAGTACTTC; J: TRBJ2-5; V: TRBV18; length: 14; D: TRBD1; size: -
CDR3: CASSQRPTDTQYF; DNA: TGTGCCAGCAGCCAGCGACCCACAGATACGCAGTATTTT; J: TRBJ2-3; V: TRBV5-4; length: 13; D: -; size: -
CDR3: CASRDSSYEQYF; DNA: TGTGCCAGCAGGGACAGTTCCTACGAGCAGTACTTC; J: TRBJ2-7; V: TRBV6-1; length: 12; D: -; size: -
CDR3: CASSRKREGHFEQYF; DNA: TGTGCCAGCAGTCGTAAGCGGGAGGGCCATTTTGAGCAGTACTTC; J: TRBJ2-7; V: TRBV6-5; length: 15; D: TRBD2; size: -